This TCR beta chain emerged from a study of blood T cell repertoires in COVID-19. For the study at large: Sites in the United States, Italy and Spain provided acute and convalescent COVID-19 samples. PBMCs, B-cell-depleted T cells, or T cells were the source of the cDNA or gDNA that made up the material.

Only one count was recorded for this clone. Germline CDR1 reads SGDLS; CDR2 reads YYNGEE. The CDR3 covers 15 residues. V lost 2 bases to trimming and J lost 2 bases; unmatched junction nucleotides: 5. In the original processing: Counts of nucleated cells, estimated from reference gene primer amplification, were obtained. Sequencing used immunoSEQ multiplex PCR; TCRdb keeps in-frame clones, though not all of them. For V, J and clone size, that table is used; D and trimming come from the DNA. This sample has nearly 40,000 clones; over 75% occur once, and the top ten carry 35% to 45%. The sample was peripheral blood. The rearrangement links TRBV9 to TRBJ2-3; 7 positions match TRBD1. This TCR was recovered from a man older than 75 with active or convalescent COVID-19. This CDR3 reads CASSVRQGFTDTQYF. CDR3 in DNA: TGTGCCAGCAGCGTCCGACAGGGCTTCACAGATACGCAGTATTTT.